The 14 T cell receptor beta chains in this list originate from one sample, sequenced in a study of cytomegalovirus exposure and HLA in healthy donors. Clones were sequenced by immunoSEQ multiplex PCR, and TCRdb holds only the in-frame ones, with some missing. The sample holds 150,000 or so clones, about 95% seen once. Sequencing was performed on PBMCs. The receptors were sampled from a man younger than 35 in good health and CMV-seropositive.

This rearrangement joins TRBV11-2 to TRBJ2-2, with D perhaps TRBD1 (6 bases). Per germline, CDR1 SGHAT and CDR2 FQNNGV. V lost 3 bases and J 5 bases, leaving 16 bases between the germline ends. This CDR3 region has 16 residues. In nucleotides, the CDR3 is TGTGCCAGCAGCTTCATGACAGGTGGACGGACCGGGGAGCTGTTTTTT. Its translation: CASSFMTGGRTGELFF.

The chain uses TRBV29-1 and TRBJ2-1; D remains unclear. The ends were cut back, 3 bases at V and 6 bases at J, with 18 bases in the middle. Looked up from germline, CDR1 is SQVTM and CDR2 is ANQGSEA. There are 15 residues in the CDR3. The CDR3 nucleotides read TGCAGCGTTGAGAAACCCCGGTGGTTAGTCAATGAGCAGTTCTTC. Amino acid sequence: CSVEKPRWLVNEQFF.

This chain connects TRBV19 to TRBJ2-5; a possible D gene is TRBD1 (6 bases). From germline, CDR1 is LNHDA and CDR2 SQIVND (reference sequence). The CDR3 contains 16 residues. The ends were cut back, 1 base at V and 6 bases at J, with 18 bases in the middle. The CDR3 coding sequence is TGTGCCAGTAGTATAGCCTACCTTACGGACAGTCAGACCCAGTACTTC. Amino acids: CASSIAYLTDSQTQYF.

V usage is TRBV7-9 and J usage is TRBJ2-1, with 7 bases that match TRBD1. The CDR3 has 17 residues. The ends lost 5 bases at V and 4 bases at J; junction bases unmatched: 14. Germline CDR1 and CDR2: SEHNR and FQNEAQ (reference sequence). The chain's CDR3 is CASSLMTGTDTYNEQFF. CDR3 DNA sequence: TGTGCCAGCAGCCTGATGACCGGGACAGATACATACAATGAGCAGTTCTTC.

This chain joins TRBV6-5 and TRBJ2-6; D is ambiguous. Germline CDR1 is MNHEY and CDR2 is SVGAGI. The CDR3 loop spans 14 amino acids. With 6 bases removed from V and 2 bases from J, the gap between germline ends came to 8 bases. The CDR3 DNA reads TGTGCCAGCAGCCAACCGGCTGGGGCCAACGTCCTGACTTTC. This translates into CASSQPAGANVLTF.

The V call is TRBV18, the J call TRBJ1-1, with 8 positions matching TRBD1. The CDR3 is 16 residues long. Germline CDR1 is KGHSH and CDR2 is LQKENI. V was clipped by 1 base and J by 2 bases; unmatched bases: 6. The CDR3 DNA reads TGTGCCAGCTCACCACGACAGGGGCTAGAAAACACTGAAGCTTTCTTT. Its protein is CASSPRQGLENTEAFF. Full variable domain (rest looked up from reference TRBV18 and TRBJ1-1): NAGVMQNPRHLVRRRGQEARLRCSPMKGHSHVYWYRQLPEEGLKFMVYLQKENIIDESGMPKERFSAEFPKEGPSILRIQQVVRGDSAAYFCASSPRQGLENTEAFFGQGTRLTVV.

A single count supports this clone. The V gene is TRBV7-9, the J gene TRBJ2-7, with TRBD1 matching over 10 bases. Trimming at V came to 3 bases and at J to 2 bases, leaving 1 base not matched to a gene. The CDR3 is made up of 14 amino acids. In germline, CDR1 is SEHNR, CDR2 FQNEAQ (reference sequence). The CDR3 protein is CASSFGTGAYEQYF. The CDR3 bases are TGTGCCAGCAGCTTCGGGACAGGGGCCTACGAGCAGTACTTC.

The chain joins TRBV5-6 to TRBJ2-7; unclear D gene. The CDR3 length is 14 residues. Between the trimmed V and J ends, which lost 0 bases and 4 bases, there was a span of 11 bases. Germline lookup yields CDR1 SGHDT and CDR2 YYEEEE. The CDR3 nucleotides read TGTGCCAGCAGCTTGGTCCTAGTTCCATACGAGCAGTACTTC. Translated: CASSLVLVPYEQYF.

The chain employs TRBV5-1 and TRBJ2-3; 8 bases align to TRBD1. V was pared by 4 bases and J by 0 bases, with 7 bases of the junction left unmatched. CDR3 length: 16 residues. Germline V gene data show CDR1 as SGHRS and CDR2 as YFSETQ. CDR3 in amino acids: CASSPQGASSTDTQYF. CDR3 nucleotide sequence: TGCGCCAGCAGCCCCCAGGGGGCCTCTAGCACAGATACGCAGTATTTT. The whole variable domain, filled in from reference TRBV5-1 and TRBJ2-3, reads KAGVTQTPRYLIKTRGQQVTLSCSPISGHRSVSWYQQTPGQGLQFLFEYFSETQRNKGNFPGRFSGRQFSNSRSEMNVSTLELGDSALYLCASSPQGASSTDTQYFGPGTRLTVL.

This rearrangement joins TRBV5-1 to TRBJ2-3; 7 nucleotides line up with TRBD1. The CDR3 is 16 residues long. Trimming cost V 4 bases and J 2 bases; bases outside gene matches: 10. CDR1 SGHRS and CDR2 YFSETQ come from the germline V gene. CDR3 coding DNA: TGCGCCAGCAGCGGCGGAAAGGGGGCTAACACAGATACGCAGTATTTT. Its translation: CASSGGKGANTDTQYF.

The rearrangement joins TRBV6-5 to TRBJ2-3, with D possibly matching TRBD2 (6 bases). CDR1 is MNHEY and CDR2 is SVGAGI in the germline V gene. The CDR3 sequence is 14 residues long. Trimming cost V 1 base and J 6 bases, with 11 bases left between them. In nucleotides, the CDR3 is TGTGCCAGCAGTTACTACGGGAGCGCTGATACGCAGTATTTT. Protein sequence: CASSYYGSADTQYF.

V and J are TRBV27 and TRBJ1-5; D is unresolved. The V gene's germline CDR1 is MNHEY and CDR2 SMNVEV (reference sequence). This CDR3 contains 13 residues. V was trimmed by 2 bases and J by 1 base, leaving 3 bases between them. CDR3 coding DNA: TGTGCCAGCAGTTTAGGCAGCAATCAGCCCCAGCATTTT. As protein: CASSLGSNQPQHF.

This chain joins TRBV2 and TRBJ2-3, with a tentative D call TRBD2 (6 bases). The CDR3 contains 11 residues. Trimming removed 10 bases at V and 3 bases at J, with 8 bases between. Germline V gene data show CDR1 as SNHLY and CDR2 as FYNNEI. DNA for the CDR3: TGTGCCAATGGAGGGACAGATACGCAGTATTTT. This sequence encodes CANGGTDTQYF.

Here the CDR3 reads CASSEGASGNSSYNEQFF. In DNA, the CDR3 is TGTGCCAGCAGTGAAGGGGCTAGCGGGAATAGCTCCTACAATGAGCAGTTCTTC. This rearrangement joins TRBV25-1 to TRBJ2-1; 9 bases agree with TRBD2. V lost 2 bases and J lost 0; bases outside the gene matches: 8. The CDR3 totals 18 residues. Germline CDR1 MGHDK, CDR2 SYGVNS.